The clone carrying this TCR beta chain occurred many times. This record belongs to a study of glioma-infiltrating T cells. Using RNA template, CDR3s of TCR alpha and beta were amplified with iRepertoire arm-PCR. In TCRdb, the multiplex PCR reads were re-called with MiXCR into one record per CDR3 protein. The sample shows over 100,000 distinct CDR3 sequences, around a quarter of them seen only once. The clonotype originates from a human donor with low-grade glioma or glioblastoma, undergoing nonglioma brain surgery, or in good health (not recorded which). Sequencing was carried out using glioma tissue, nonneoplastic brain tissue, or PBMCs (not recorded which).

CDR3 nucleotide sequence: TGTGCCAGCAGCTTAATGGGGTCCCCTCGCTACGAGCAGTACTTC. Translating gives CASSLMGSPRYEQYF. This chain uses TRBV11-2 with TRBJ2-7, with no clear D. V was trimmed by 2 bases and J by 3 bases, leaving 14 bases between them. Looked up from germline, CDR1 is SGHAT and CDR2 is FQNNGV. The CDR3 is made up of 15 amino acids. Combining the CDR3 with reference TRBV11-2 and TRBJ2-7 gives the whole variable domain EAGVAQSPRYKIIEKRQSVAFWCNPISGHATLYWYQQILGQGPKLLIQFQNNGVVDDSQLPKDRFSAERLKGVDSTLKIQPAKLEDSAVYLCASSLMGSPRYEQYFGPGTRLTVT.